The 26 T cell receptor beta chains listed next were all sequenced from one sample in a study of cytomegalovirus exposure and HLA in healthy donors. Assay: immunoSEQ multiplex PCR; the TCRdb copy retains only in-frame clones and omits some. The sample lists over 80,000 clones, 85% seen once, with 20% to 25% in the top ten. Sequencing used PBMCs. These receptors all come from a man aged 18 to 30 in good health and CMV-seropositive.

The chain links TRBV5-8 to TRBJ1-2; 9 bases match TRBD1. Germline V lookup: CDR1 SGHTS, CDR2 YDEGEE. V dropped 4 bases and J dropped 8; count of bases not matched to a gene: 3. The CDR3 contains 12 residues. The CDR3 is CASSKGQGGYTF. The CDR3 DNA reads TGTGCCAGCAGCAAGGGACAGGGAGGCTACACCTTC.

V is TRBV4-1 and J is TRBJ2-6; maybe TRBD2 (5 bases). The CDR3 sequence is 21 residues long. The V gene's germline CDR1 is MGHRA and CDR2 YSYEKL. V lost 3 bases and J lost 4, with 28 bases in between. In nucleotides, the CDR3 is TGCGCCAGCAGCCAGGGGTTTCTGGCGGCAGGCCCTACGGGGGGGGCCAACGTCCTGACTTTC. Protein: CASSQGFLAAGPTGGANVLTF.

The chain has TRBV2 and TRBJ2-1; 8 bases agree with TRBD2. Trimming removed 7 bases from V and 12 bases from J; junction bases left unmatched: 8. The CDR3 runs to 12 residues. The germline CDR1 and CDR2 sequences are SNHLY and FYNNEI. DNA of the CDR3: TGTGCCAGCACACTAGCGGAGGGGGGGCAGTTCTTC. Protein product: CASTLAEGGQFF.

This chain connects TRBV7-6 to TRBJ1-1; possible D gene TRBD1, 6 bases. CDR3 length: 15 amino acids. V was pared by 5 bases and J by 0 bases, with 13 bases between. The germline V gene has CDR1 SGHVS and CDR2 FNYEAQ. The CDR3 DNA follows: TGTGCCAGCAGCCCAGACAGGAATCTGAACACTGAAGCTTTCTTT. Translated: CASSPDRNLNTEAFF.

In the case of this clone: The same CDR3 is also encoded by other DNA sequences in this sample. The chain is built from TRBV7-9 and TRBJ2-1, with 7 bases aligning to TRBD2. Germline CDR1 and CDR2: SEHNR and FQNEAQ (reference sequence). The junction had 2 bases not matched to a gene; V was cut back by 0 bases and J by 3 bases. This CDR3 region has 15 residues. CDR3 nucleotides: TGTGCCAGCAGCTTAGCCGCGGGAGTCTACAATGAGCAGTTCTTC. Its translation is CASSLAAGVYNEQFF.

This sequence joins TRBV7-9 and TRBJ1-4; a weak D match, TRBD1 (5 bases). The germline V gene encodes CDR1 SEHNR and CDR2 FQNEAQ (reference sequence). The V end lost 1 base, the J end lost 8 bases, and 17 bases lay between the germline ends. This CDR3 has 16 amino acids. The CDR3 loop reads CASSLDSGETKEKLFF. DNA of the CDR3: TGTGCCAGCAGCTTAGACTCGGGGGAAACGAAAGAAAAACTGTTTTTT.

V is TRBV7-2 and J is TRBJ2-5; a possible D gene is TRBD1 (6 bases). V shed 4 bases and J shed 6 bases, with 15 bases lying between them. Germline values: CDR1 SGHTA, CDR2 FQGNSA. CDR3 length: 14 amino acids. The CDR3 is CASSSSGALQTQYF. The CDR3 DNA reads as TGTGCCAGCAGCTCCTCAGGGGCTCTTCAGACCCAGTACTTC.

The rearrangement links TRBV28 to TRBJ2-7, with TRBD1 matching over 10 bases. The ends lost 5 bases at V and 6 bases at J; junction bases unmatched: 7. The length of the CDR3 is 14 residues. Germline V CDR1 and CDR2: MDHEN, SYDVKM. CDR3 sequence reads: CASSQPGQGIEQYF. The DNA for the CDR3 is TGTGCCAGCAGTCAGCCGGGACAGGGGATCGAGCAGTACTTC.

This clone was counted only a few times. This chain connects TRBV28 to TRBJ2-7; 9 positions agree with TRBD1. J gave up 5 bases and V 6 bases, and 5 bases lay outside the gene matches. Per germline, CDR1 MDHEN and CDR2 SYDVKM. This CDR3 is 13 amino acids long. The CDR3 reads CASRLTGGNEQYV. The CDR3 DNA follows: TGTGCCAGCAGACTCACAGGGGGCAACGAGCAGTACGTC.

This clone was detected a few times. The CDR3 DNA reads TGTGCCAGCTCACCGGCCTTCGGGAACGGGGGCTACACCTTC. Translation gives CASSPAFGNGGYTF. This chain uses TRBV18 with TRBJ1-2; D remains unclear. The V end lost 3 bases, the J end lost 8 bases, and 16 bases lay between the germline ends. This CDR3 comprises 14 residues. Germline loops: CDR1 KGHSH, CDR2 LQKENI.

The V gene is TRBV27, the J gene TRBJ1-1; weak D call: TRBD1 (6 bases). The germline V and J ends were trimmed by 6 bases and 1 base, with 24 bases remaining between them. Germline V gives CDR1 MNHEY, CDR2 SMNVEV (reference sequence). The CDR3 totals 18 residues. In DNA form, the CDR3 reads TGTGCCAGCAGCCCGTCCCCCCGCGCAGGACAGACGAACACTGAAGCTTTCTTT. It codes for CASSPSPRAGQTNTEAFF.

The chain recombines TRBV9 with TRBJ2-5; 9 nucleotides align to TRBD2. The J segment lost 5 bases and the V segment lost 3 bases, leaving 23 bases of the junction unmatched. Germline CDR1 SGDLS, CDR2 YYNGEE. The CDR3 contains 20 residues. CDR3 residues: CASSALPTWGLAGAGETQYF. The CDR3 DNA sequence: TGTGCCAGCAGCGCGCTACCGACCTGGGGGTTAGCGGGAGCCGGGGAGACCCAGTACTTC.

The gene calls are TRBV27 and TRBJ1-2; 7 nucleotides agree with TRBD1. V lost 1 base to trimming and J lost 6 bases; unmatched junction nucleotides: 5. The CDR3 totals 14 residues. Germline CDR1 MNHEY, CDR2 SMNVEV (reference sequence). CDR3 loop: CASSLYRGQDGYTF. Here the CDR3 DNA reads TGTGCCAGCAGTTTATATAGGGGGCAGGATGGCTACACCTTC.

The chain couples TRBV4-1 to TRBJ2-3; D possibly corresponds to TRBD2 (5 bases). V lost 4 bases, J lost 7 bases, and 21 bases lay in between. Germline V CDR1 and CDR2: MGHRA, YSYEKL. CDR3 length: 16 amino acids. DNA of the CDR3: TGCGCCAGCAGCCGGTTGTTGACTACTGGTGGTAATACGCAGTATTTT. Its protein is CASSRLLTTGGNTQYF.

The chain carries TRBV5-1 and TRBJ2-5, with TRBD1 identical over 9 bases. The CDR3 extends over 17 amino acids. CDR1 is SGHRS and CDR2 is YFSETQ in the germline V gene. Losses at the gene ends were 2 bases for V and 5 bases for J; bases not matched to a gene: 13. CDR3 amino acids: CASSLNKLGQGGETQYF. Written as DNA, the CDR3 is TGCGCCAGCAGCTTAAATAAATTGGGACAGGGAGGGGAGACCCAGTACTTC.

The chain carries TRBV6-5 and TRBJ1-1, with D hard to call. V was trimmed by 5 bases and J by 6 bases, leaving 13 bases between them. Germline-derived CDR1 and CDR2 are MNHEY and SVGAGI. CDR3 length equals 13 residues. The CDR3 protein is CASSISGTAEAFF. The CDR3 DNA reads TGTGCCAGCAGTATATCGGGAACCGCTGAAGCTTTCTTT.

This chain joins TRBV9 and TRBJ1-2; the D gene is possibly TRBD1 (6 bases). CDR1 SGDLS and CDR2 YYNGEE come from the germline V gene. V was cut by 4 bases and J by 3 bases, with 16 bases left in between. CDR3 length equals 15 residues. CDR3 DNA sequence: TGTGCCAGCAGCATAGGGCAGGGGAATTACTATGGCTACACCTTC. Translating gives CASSIGQGNYYGYTF.

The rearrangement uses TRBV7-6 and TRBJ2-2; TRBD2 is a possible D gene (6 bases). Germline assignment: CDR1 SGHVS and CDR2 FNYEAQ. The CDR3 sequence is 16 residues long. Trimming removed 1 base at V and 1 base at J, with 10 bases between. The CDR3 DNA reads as TGTGCCAGCAGCTTAGGAGGAGGGTGGAACACCGGGGAGCTGTTTTTT. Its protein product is CASSLGGGWNTGELFF.

The CDR3, as DNA: TGTGCCAGCAGTGAAGTGGGACTTAGCTCCTACGAGCAGTACGTC. It yields the protein CASSEVGLSSYEQYV. This chain links TRBV2 with TRBJ2-7; tentative D call: TRBD2 (6 bases). Germline V gives CDR1 SNHLY, CDR2 FYNNEI. This CDR3 comprises 15 residues. V lost 1 base and J lost 0, with 10 bases in between.

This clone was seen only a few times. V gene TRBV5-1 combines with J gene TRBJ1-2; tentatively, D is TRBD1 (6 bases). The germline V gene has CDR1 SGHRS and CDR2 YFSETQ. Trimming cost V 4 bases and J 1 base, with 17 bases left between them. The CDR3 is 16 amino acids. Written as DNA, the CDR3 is TGCGCCAGCAGCCCCGCCTCGACAGGACTTAACTATGGCTACACCTTC. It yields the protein CASSPASTGLNYGYTF.

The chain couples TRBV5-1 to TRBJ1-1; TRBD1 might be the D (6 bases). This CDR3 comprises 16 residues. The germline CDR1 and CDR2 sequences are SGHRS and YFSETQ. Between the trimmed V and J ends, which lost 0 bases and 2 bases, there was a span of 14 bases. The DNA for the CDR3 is TGCGCCAGCAGCTTGGAGGCCGCGACAGGAAACACTGAAGCTTTCTTT. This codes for CASSLEAATGNTEAFF.

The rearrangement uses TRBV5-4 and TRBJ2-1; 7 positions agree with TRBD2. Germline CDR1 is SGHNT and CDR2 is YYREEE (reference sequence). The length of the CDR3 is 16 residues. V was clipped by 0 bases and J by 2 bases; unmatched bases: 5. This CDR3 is CASSLVPSGTYNEQFF. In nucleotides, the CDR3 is TGTGCCAGCAGCTTGGTACCTAGCGGAACCTACAATGAGCAGTTCTTC.

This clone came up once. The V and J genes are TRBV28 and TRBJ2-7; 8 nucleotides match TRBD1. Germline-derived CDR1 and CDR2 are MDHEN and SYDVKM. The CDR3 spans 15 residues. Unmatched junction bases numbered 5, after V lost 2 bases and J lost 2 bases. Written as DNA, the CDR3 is TGTGCCAGCAGTTTAGGACAGGGAGTCCCCTACGAGCAGTACGTC. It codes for CASSLGQGVPYEQYV.

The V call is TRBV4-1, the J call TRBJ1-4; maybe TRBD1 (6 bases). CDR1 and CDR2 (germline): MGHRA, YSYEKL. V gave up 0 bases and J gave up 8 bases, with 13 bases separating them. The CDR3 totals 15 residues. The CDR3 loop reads CASSQENRVEEKLFF. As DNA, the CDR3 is TGCGCCAGCAGCCAAGAAAACAGGGTGGAAGAAAAACTGTTTTTT.

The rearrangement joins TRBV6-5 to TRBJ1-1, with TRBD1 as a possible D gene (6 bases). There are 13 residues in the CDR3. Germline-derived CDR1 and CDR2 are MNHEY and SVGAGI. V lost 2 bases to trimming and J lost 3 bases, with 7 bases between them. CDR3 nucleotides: TGTGCCAGCAGTTACAACAGGGACACTGAAGCTTTCTTT. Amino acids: CASSYNRDTEAFF.

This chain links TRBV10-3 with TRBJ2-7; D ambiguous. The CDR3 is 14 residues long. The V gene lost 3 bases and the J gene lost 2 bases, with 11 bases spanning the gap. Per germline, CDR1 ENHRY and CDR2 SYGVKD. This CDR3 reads CAISDPTLAYEQYV. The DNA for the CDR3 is TGTGCCATCAGTGACCCGACATTGGCCTACGAGCAGTACGTC.